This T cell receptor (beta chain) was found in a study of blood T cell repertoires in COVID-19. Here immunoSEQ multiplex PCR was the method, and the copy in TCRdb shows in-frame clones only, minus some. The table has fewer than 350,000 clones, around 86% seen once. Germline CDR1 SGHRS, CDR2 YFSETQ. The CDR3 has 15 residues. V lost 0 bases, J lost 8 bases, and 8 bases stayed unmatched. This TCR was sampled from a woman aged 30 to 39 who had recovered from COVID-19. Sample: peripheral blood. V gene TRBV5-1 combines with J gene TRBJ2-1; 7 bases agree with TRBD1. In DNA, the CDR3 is TGCGCCAGCAGCTTGGCGGACAGGCCACGACATGAGCAGTTCTTC. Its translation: CASSLADRPRHEQFF. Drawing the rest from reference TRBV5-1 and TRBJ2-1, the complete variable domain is KAGVTQTPRYLIKTRGQQVTLSCSPISGHRSVSWYQQTPGQGLQFLFEYFSETQRNKGNFPGRFSGRQFSNSRSEMNVSTLELGDSALYLCASSLADRPRHEQFFGPGTRLTVL.